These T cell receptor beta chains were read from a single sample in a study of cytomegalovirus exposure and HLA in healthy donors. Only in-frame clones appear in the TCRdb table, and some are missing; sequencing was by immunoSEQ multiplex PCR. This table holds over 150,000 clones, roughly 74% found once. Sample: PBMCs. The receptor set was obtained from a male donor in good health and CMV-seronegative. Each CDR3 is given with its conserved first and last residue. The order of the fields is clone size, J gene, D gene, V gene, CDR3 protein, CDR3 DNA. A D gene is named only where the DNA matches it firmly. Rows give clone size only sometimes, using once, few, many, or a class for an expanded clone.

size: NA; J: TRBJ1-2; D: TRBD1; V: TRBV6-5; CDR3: CASSRDRGYGYTF; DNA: TGTGCCAGCAGTCGGGACAGGGGATATGGCTACACCTTC
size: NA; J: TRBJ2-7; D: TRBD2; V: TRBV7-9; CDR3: CASRGAGDHAYEQYF; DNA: TGTGCCAGCAGGGGAGCGGGAGATCATGCCTACGAGCAGTACTTC
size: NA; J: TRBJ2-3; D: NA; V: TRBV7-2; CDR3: CASSPSTDTQYF; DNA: TGTGCCAGCAGCCCGAGCACAGATACGCAGTATTTT
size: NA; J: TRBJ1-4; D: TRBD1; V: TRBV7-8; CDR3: CASSLQQGAYEKLFF; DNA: TGTGCCAGCAGCCTACAACAGGGGGCTTATGAAAAACTGTTTTTT
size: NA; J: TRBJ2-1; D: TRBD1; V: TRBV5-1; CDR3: CASSYDRDHNEQFF; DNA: TGCGCCAGCAGCTACGACAGGGACCACAATGAGCAGTTCTTC
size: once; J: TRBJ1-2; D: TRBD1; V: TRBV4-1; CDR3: CASSQEGTGALYGYTF; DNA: TGCGCCAGCAGCCAAGAAGGGACAGGGGCATTGTATGGCTACACCTTC
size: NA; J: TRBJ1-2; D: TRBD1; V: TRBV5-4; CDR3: CASSLGRGSYGYTF; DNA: TGTGCCAGCAGCTTGGGCAGGGGGTCCTATGGCTACACCTTC
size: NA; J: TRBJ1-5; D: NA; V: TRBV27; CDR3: CASSHGTSSQPQHF; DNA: TGTGCCAGCAGCCATGGGACATCCTCTCAGCCCCAGCATTTT
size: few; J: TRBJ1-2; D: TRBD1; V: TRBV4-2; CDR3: CASSEGTERYGYTF; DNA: TGTGCCAGCAGCGAGGGGACAGAAAGATATGGCTACACCTTC
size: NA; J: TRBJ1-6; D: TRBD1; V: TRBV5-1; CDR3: CASSLGQGPNSPLHF; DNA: TGCGCCAGCAGCTTGGGACAGGGACCTAATTCACCCCTCCACTTT
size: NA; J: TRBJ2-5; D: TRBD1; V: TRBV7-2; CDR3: CASSSQGAKETQYF; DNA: TGTGCCAGCAGCTCACAGGGGGCTAAGGAGACCCAGTACTTC
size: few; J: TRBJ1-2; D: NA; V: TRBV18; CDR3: CASSPPAVYGYTF; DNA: TGTGCCAGCTCACCGCCAGCGGTCTATGGCTACACCTTC
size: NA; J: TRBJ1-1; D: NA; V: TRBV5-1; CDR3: CASSPREALNTEAFF; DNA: TGCGCCAGCAGCCCGAGGGAAGCCCTTAACACTGAAGCTTTCTTT
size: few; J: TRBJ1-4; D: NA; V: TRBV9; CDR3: CASSVGTNEKLFF; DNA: TGTGCCAGCAGCGTAGGGACAAATGAAAAACTGTTTTTT
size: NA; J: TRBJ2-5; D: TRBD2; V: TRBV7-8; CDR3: CASSLEAGGQYF; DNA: TGTGCCAGCAGCTTAGAAGCGGGAGGGCAGTACTTC
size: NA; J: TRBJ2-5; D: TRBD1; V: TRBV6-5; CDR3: CASSPGTGAETQYF; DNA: TGTGCCAGCAGTCCGGGGACAGGGGCCGAGACCCAGTACTTC
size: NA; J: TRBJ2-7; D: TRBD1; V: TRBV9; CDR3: CASSRTGASSYEQYF; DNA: TGTGCCAGCAGCAGAACAGGGGCCAGCTCCTACGAGCAGTACTTC
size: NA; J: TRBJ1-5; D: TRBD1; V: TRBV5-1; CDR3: CASSWGDRDSPSNQPQHF; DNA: TGCGCCAGCAGCTGGGGGGACAGGGATTCTCCTAGCAATCAGCCCCAGCATTTT
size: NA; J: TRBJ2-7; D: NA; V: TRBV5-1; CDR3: CASSLVAGYEQYF; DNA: TGCGCCAGCAGCTTGGTTGCGGGCTACGAGCAGTACTTC
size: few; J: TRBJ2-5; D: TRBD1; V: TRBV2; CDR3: CASSEVPQGALGQYF; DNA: TGTGCCAGCAGTGAAGTGCCACAGGGGGCGCTCGGGCAGTACTTC
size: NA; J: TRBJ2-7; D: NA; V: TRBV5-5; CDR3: CASSLRAGTYEQYF; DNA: TGTGCCAGCAGCTTGAGGGCAGGGACCTACGAGCAGTACTTC
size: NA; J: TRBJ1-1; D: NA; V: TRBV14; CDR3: CASSRTLGTEAFF; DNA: TGTGCCAGCAGCCGGACTCTGGGGACTGAAGCTTTCTTT
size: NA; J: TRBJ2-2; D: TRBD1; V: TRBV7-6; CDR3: CASSQGQDGTGELFF; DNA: TGTGCCAGCAGCCAGGGACAGGACGGAACCGGGGAGCTGTTTTTT
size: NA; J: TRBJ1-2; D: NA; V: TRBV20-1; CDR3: CSARQEGYTF; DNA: TGCAGTGCTAGACAGGAAGGCTACACCTTC